This T cell receptor beta chain was sequenced during a study of T cell changes during pregnancy in multiple sclerosis. This CDR3 is 17 amino acids long. Germline V gene sequence: CDR1 SGHKS, CDR2 YYEKEE (reference sequence). J gave up 0 bases and V 4 bases, and 8 bases lay outside the gene matches. TCRdb's copy holds only in-frame clones and misses some; the assay was immunoSEQ multiplex PCR. The top ten clones hold roughly 0.36% of a sample with under 55,000 clones, around nine tenths of them seen once. This TCR was recovered from a female donor with multiple sclerosis, enrolled in a pregnancy study. Sequencing was performed on CD4+ T cells from peripheral blood mononuclear cells, taken before pregnancy. The J gene is TRBJ2-2, the V gene TRBV5-5, with TRBD2 matching 8 bases. The CDR3 DNA reads as TGTGCCAGCAGCCCCGGGACTAGTTTATCGAACACCGGGGAGCTGTTTTTT. Translation: CASSPGTSLSNTGELFF.